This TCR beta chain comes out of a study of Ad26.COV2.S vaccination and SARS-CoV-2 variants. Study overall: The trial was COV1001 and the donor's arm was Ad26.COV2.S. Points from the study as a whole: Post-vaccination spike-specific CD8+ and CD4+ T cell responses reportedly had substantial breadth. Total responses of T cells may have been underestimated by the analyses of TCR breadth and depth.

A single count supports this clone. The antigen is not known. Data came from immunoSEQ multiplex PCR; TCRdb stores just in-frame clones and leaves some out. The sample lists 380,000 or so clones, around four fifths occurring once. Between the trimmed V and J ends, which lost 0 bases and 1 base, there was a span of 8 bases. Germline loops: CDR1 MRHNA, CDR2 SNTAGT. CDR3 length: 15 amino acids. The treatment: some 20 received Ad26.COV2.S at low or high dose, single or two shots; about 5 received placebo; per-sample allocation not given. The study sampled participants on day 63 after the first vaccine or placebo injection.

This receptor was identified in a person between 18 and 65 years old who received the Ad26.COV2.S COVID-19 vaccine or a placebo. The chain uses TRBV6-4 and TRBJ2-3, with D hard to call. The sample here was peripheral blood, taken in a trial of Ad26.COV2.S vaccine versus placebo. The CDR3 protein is CASSDSPTRTDTQYF. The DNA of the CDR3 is TGTGCCAGCAGTGACTCGCCTACACGCACAGATACGCAGTATTTT.